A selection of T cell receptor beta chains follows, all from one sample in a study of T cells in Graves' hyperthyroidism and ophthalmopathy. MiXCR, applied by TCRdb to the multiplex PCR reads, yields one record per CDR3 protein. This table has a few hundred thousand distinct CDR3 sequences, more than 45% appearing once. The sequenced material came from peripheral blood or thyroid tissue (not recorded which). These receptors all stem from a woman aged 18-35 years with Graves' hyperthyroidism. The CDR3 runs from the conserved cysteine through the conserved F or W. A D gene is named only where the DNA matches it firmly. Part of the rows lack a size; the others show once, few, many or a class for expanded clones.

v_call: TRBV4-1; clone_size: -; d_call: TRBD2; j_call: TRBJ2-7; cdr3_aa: CASSHRGVSYEQYF; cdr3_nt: TGCGCCAGCAGCCACCGGGGGGTTTCCTACGAGCAGTACTTC
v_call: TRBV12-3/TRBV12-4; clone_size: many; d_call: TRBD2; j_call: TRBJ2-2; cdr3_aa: CASSPREGRLNTGELFF; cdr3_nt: TGTGCCAGCTCCCCGCGGGAGGGACGGTTGAACACCGGGGAGCTGTTTTTT
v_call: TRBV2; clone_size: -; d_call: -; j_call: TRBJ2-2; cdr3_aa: CASSNRSTGGSSGELFF; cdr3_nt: TGTGCCAGCAGCAACCGATCGACAGGCGGGTCGTCTGGGGAGCTGTTTTTT
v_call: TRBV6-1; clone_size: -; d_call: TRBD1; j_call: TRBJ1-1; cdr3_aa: CASHRGHWENTEAFF; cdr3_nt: TGTGCCAGCCACAGGGGGCATTGGGAAAACACTGAAGCTTTCTTT
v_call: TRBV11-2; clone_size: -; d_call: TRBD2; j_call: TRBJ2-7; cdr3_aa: CASPMGSGGGYEQYF; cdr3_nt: TGTGCCAGCCCCATGGGGAGCGGGGGAGGCTACGAGCAGTACTTC
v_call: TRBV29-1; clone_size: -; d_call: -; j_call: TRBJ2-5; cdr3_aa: CSQVARGAETQYF; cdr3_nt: TGCAGCCAAGTGGCCAGGGGCGCAGAGACCCAGTACTTC
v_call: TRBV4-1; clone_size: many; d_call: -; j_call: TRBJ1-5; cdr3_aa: CASSHLGLQPQHF; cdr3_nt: TGCGCCAGCAGCCATCTCGGGTTACAGCCCCAGCATTTT
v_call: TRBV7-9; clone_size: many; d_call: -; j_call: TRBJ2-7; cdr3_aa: CASSLARVADTYEQYF; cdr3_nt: TGTGCCAGCAGCTTAGCTCGGGTAGCGGACACCTACGAGCAGTACTTC
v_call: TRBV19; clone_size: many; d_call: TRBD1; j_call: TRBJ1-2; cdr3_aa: CASRASLDRVRPNYGYTF; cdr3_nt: TGTGCCAGCCGGGCTTCACTCGACAGGGTGAGGCCTAACTATGGCTACACCTTC
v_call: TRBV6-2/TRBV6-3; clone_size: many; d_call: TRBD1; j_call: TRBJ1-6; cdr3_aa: CASRQRTGDWNSPLHF; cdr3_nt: TGTGCCAGCAGACAAAGGACAGGGGACTGGAATTCACCCCTCCACTTT
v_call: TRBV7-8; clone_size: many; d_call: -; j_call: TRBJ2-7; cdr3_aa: CASSLLDSKYF; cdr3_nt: TGTGCCAGCAGCTTACTGGATTCGAAGTACTTC
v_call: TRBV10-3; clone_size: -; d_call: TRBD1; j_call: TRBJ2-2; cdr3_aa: CAVSGADRGNTGELFF; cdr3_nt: TGTGCCGTCAGTGGGGCGGACAGGGGGAACACCGGGGAGCTGTTTTTT
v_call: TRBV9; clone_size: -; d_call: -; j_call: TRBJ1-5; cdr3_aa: CASSVAPDNQPQHF; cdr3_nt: TGTGCCAGCAGCGTTGCCCCTGACAATCAGCCCCAGCATTTT
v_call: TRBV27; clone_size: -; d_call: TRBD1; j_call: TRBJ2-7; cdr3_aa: CASSSGTGGPGIIYEQYF; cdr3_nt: TGTGCCAGCAGTTCCGGGACAGGGGGCCCAGGCATTATCTACGAGCAGTACTTC
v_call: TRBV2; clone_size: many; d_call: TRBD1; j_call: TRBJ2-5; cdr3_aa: CASSEAGQGGETQYF; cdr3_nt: TGTGCCAGCAGTGAAGCGGGACAGGGAGGAGAGACCCAGTACTTC
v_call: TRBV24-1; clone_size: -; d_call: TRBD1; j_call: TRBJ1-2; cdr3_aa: CATPPWTGDGYTF; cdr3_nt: TGTGCCACCCCTCCTTGGACAGGGGACGGCTACACCTTC
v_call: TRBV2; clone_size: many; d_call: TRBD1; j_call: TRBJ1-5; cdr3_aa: CASRIGTASNQPQHF; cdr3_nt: TGTGCCAGCAGAATCGGGACAGCTAGCAATCAGCCCCAGCATTTT
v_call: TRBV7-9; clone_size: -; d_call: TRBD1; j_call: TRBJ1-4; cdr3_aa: CASSSSDRNEKLFF; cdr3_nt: TGTGCCAGCAGCTCCTCGGACAGGAATGAAAAACTGTTTTTT
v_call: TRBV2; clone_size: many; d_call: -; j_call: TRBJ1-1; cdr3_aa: CASSGKSTLRTNTEAFF; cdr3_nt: TGTGCCAGCAGCGGGAAATCTACGCTCAGAACGAACACTGAAGCTTTCTTT
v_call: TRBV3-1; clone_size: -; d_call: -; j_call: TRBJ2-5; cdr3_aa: CASCVRERDQETQYF; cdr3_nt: TGTGCCAGCTGCGTTAGAGAGCGGGACCAAGAGACCCAGTACTTC
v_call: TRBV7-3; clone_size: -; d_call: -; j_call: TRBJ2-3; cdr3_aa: CASSPGSLGTDTQYF; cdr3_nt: TGTGCCAGCAGCCCCGGGAGCCTGGGAACAGATACGCAGTATTTT
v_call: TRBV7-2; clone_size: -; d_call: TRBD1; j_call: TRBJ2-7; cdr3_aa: CASSLLLQGATYEQYF; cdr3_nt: TGTGCCAGCAGCCTCCTATTACAGGGGGCGACCTACGAGCAGTACTTC
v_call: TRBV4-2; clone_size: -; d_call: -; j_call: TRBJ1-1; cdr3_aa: CASSLELAGGDNEQFF; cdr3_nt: TGTGCCAGCAGCCTCGAGCTAGCGGGAGGGGACAATGAGCAGTTCTTT
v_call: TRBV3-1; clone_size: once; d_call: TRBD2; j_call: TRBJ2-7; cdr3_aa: CASSILAGADEQYF; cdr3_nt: TGTGCCAGCAGTATACTAGCGGGAGCTGACGAGCAGTACTTC
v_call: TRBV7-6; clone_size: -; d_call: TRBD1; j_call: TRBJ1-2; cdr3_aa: CASSPRQGNTYGYTF; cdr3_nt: TGTGCCAGCAGCCCTAGACAGGGGAACACGTATGGCTACACCTTC
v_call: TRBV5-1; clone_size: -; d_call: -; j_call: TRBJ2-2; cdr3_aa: CVQPPGELFF; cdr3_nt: TGCGTCCAACCCCCAGGGGAGCTGTTTTTT
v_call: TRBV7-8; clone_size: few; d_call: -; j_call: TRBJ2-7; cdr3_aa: CASSQGSQGANSYEQYF; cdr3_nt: TGTGCCAGCAGCCAAGGGTCTCAGGGTGCTAACTCCTACGAGCAGTACTTC
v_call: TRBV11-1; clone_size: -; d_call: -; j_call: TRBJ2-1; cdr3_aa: CASSQNGPRARYNEQFF; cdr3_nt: TGTGCCAGCAGCCAGAATGGTCCTAGGGCCCGATACAATGAGCAGTTCTTC
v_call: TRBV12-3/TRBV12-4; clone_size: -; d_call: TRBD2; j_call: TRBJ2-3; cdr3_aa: CASRLGSGRTDTQYF; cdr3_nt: TGTGCCAGCAGACTCGGCAGCGGGAGAACAGATACGCAGTATTTT
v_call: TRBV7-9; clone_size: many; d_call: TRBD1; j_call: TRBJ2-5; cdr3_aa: CASSGQKRTGKYQRSQYF; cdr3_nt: TGTGCCAGCAGCGGGCAAAAACGGACAGGGAAGTATCAGAGGTCCCAGTACTTC
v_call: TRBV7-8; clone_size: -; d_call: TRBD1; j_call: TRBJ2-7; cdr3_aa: CASSGARDRGQYF; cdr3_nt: TGTGCCAGCAGTGGGGCTCGGGACAGGGGGCAGTACTTC
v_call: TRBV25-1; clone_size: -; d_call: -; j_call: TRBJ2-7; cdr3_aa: CASSARRTDLSYEQYF; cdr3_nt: TGTGCCAGCAGTGCTAGAAGGACCGACCTCTCCTACGAGCAGTACTTC
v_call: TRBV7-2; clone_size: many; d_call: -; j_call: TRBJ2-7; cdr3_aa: CASSPALTTYEQYF; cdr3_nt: TGTGCCAGCAGCCCAGCTTTAACAACCTACGAGCAGTACTTC
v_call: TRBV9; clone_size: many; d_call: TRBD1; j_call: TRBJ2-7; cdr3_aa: CASSVRQGAYEQYF; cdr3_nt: TGTGCCAGCAGCGTACGGCAGGGGGCCTACGAGCAGTACTTC
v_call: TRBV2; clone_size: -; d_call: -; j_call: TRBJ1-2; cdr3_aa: CASSPLGRGDYGYTF; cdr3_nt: TGTGCCAGCAGTCCTCTGGGGAGGGGTGACTATGGCTACACCTTC
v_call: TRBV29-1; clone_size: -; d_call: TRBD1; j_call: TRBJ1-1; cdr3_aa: CSVEDTGGTEAFF; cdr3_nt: TGCAGCGTTGAAGACACAGGGGGCACTGAAGCTTTCTTT
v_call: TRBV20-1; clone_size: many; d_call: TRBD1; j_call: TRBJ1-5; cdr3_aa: CSAHRVGQGLNQPQHF; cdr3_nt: TGCAGTGCACATCGGGTAGGACAGGGGCTGAATCAGCCCCAGCATTTT
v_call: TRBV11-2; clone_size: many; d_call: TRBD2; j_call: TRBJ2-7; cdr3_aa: CASSSIGTSGTAYEQYF; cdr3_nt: TGTGCCAGCAGCTCTATCGGGACTAGCGGGACCGCCTACGAGCAGTACTTC